This T cell receptor beta chain came from a study of vaccination effects on CD4 cells after COVID-19. The overall study: Samples came 142 and 148 days after COVID-19 diagnosis, before vaccination.

Under the ViraFEST assay, PBMC were stimulated with viral peptide pools so that antigen-specific CD4+ T cells expanded. Sequencing was performed afterwards. Culturing for about 9 days preceded CD4+ T cell isolation. The person had PCR-confirmed SARS-CoV-2 infection between March and December 2020. Cultures of about 2 million PBMC per well contained about 10 IU/ml IL-2 plus 10 ug/ml peptides. A pool of HIV-1 Nef peptides served as the condition for the negative control culture. The method was immunoSEQ multiplex PCR; TCRdb's version includes in-frame clones alone and lacks a portion of them. This sample has some 56,000 clones, with roughly three quarters found just once. Trimming shortened V by 4 bases and J by 0 bases, and 15 bases separated the two germline ends. Germline V gene sequence: CDR1 SQVTM, CDR2 ANQGSEA. The CDR3 length is 15 residues. Points on this clone: Its antigen is undetermined.

The sequenced sample was CD4+ T cells from PBMCs cultured with HIV peptides, obtained before COVID-19 vaccination. Subset denoted: HIV-1 Nef peptide pool negative control/reference culture. The chain has TRBV29-1 and TRBJ1-1; no firm D call. The sequence derives from a human donor who had a prior SARS-CoV-2 infection. The CDR3 loop is CSVVLPARLNTEAFF. CDR3 in DNA: TGCAGCGTTGTTCTGCCGGCCAGACTGAACACTGAAGCTTTCTTT. The variable domain in full, completed from reference TRBV29-1 and TRBJ1-1, reads SAVISQKPSRDICQRGTSLTIQCQVDSQVTMMFWYRQQPGQSLTLIATANQGSEATYESGFVIDKFPISRPNLTFSTLTVSNMSPEDSSIYLCSVVLPARLNTEAFFGQGTRLTVV.